A selection of T cell receptor beta chains follows, all from one sample in a study of CD8 T cells in ankylosing spondylitis. TCRdb processed the 5' RACE reads anew with MiXCR; each CDR3 protein has one entry. Of fewer than 180,000 distinct CDR3 sequences listed, 40% to 50% were seen once; the top ten hold around 15%. The material sequenced was synovial fluid, either unsorted or a sorted T cell fraction (not recorded which). All receptors come from a male donor with ankylosing spondylitis. Both conserved end residues are part of each CDR3. Fields, in order: CDR3 protein, CDR3 DNA, clone size, J gene, D gene, V gene. The D gene is left open where the match is weak. Rows give clone size only sometimes, using once, few, many, or a class for an expanded clone.

CDR3: CASSFSPQGSSYEQYF
DNA: TGTGCCAGCAGTTTTTCCCCCCAGGGGTCCTCCTACGAGCAGTACTTC
size: once
J: TRBJ2-7
D: -
V: TRBV28

CDR3: CSVEKGDGTYEQYF
DNA: TGCAGCGTTGAAAAGGGGGACGGGACCTACGAGCAGTACTTC
size: few
J: TRBJ2-7
D: -
V: TRBV29-1

CDR3: CASSQEGGSLNTEAFF
DNA: TGTGCCAGCAGCCAAGAGGGGGGCTCTTTGAACACTGAAGCTTTCTTT
size: -
J: TRBJ1-1
D: -
V: TRBV4-2

CDR3: CASSDQGAGFRTFF
DNA: TGCGCCAGCAGCGATCAGGGAGCGGGGTTTCGGACTTTCTTT
size: few
J: TRBJ1-1
D: -
V: TRBV5-1

CDR3: CASRAAGNLRNEQFF
DNA: TGTGCCAGCAGGGCAGCAGGGAACTTGCGAAATGAGCAGTTCTTC
size: -
J: TRBJ2-1
D: -
V: TRBV6-1

CDR3: CASSHRGVHTEAFF
DNA: TGTGCCAGCAGCCACCGCGGGGTGCACACTGAAGCTTTCTTT
size: few
J: TRBJ1-1
D: -
V: TRBV12-3/TRBV12-4

CDR3: CAWSSPGHVSYNSPLHF
DNA: TGTGCCTGGAGTTCCCCCGGACACGTCTCCTATAATTCACCCCTCCACTTT
size: -
J: TRBJ1-6
D: -
V: TRBV30

CDR3: CASSFSGRNYEQYF
DNA: TGTGCCAGCAGCTTTTCCGGGCGGAACTACGAGCAGTACTTC
size: -
J: TRBJ2-7
D: -
V: TRBV5-6

CDR3: CSASGRAIETQYF
DNA: TGCAGTGCTAGCGGGAGGGCCATAGAGACCCAGTACTTC
size: -
J: TRBJ2-5
D: TRBD2
V: TRBV20-1

CDR3: CASSYTAAGANVLTF
DNA: TGTGCCAGCAGTTATACAGCGGCTGGGGCCAACGTCCTGACTTTC
size: once
J: TRBJ2-6
D: -
V: TRBV6-5

CDR3: CASSLWGINEQYF
DNA: TGTGCCAGCAGTTTGTGGGGGATCAACGAGCAGTACTTC
size: -
J: TRBJ2-7
D: -
V: TRBV27

CDR3: CASSLGWGVYTEAFF
DNA: TGTGCCAGCAGCTTAGGGTGGGGGGTTTACACTGAAGCTTTCTTT
size: few
J: TRBJ1-1
D: -
V: TRBV7-2

CDR3: CSARKSGQAEQFF
DNA: TGCAGTGCTAGAAAGTCGGGTCAGGCTGAGCAGTTCTTC
size: many
J: TRBJ2-1
D: -
V: TRBV20-1

CDR3: CASSLAGAAGELFF
DNA: TGCGCCAGCAGCCTAGCGGGAGCTGCCGGGGAGCTGTTTTTT
size: -
J: TRBJ2-2
D: TRBD2
V: TRBV5-1

CDR3: CASSTGLGGTDTQYF
DNA: TGTGCCAGCAGCACCGGACTAGGGGGCACAGATACGCAGTATTTT
size: few
J: TRBJ2-3
D: TRBD2
V: TRBV7-2

CDR3: CASSQPLAASPRDTQYF
DNA: TGCGCCAGCAGCCAACCCCTGGCAGCTAGTCCCAGAGATACGCAGTATTTT
size: -
J: TRBJ2-3
D: -
V: TRBV4-1

CDR3: CASSQTGTEWNEKLFF
DNA: TGCGCCAGCAGCCAAACCGGGACAGAGTGGAATGAAAAACTGTTTTTT
size: few
J: TRBJ1-4
D: TRBD1
V: TRBV4-1

CDR3: CASKIRSGTFFSYGYTF
DNA: TGTGCCAGCAAAATCCGCTCCGGGACATTTTTTTCCTATGGCTACACCTTC
size: -
J: TRBJ1-2
D: -
V: TRBV6-1

CDR3: CATSSGTNYEQYF
DNA: TGTGCCACCAGCAGCGGGACCAACTACGAGCAGTACTTC
size: medium-sized
J: TRBJ2-7
D: -
V: TRBV15